Shown below are 27 T cell receptor beta chains from a single sample sequenced in a study of T cell repertoires in cytomegalovirus infection. TCRdb reprocessed the reads via MiXCR and lists one record per CDR3 protein. This table holds around 190,000 distinct CDR3 sequences, roughly 14% found once. The sample was PBMCs. Receptors were obtained from a human donor in good health (CMV status not recorded). Some clones in this sample may be carry-over from other donors' samples.

The chain combines TRBV29-1 with TRBJ1-1; the match to TRBD1 covers 8 bases. Germline CDR1 and CDR2: SQVTM and ANQGSEA. V lost 7 bases and J lost 10; bases outside the gene matches: 8. This CDR3 is 11 amino acids long. The DNA for the CDR3 is TGCAGCGGAAACAGGGGGGACCTAGCTTTCTTT. Its protein product is CSGNRGDLAFF.

This clonotype was detected ten times or more. CDR3 in amino acids: CASRLTWQTNYGYTF. The CDR3 DNA reads as TGTGCCAGCAGACTTACCTGGCAGACTAACTATGGCTACACCTTC. V is TRBV7-2 and J is TRBJ1-2; D unclear. The CDR3 runs to 15 residues. Trimming stripped 6 bases from V and 0 bases from J, with 14 bases between. Germline CDR1 SGHTA, CDR2 FQGNSA.

The sample holds many counts of this clonotype. The chain has TRBV28 and TRBJ2-1, with D possibly matching TRBD2 (5 bases). V was trimmed by 11 bases and J by 8 bases, leaving 13 bases between them. This CDR3 has 11 residues. The germline gives CDR1 MDHEN, CDR2 SYDVKM. CDR3 sequence reads: CASVGEHEQFF. CDR3 nucleotides: TGTGCCTCGGTCGGGGAGCATGAGCAGTTCTTC.

The V and J genes are TRBV18 and TRBJ2-7; perhaps TRBD1 as D (6 bases). Germline values: CDR1 KGHSH, CDR2 LQKENI. This CDR3 is built from 12 residues. V lost 2 bases to trimming and J lost 6 bases, with 8 bases between them. CDR3 in amino acids: CASSPGQTEQYF. In DNA, the CDR3 is TGTGCCAGCTCACCAGGACAGACCGAGCAGTACTTC.

The chain recombines TRBV2 with TRBJ2-1; no clear D. The V end lost 4 bases, the J end lost 8 bases, and 9 bases lay between the germline ends. The germline V gene encodes CDR1 SNHLY and CDR2 FYNNEI. This CDR3 comprises 12 residues. Written as DNA, the CDR3 is TGTGCCAGCAGTGGAAGGGTCGATGAGCAGTTCTTC. Protein sequence: CASSGRVDEQFF.

CDR3 bases: TGTGCCACCGGCGGGGAATCCAATCAGCCCCAGCATTTT. Protein product: CATGGESNQPQHF. The gene calls are TRBV24-1 and TRBJ1-5; D remains ambiguous. The V end lost 9 bases, the J end lost 3 bases, and 11 bases lay between the germline ends. CDR1 is KGHDR and CDR2 is SFDVKD in the germline V gene. This CDR3 spans 13 amino acids.

This clonotype has more than one count but fewer than ten. V is TRBV11-3 and J is TRBJ2-6, with D possibly being TRBD2 (5 bases). Per the germline V gene, CDR1 is SGHNT and CDR2 is YENEEA. This CDR3 has 20 amino acids. The V gene lost 2 bases and the J gene lost 0 bases, with 20 bases spanning the gap. In nucleotides, the CDR3 is TGTGCCAGCAGCTTACGAGGGTGGGTCAGGAGATTCTCTGGGGCCAACGTCCTGACTTTC. Translated, it gives CASSLRGWVRRFSGANVLTF.

The chain employs TRBV5-1 and TRBJ1-1; possible D gene TRBD1, 5 bases. Trimming left V 10 bases short and J 0 bases short, with 10 bases between. The CDR3 contains 12 residues. The germline V gene has CDR1 SGHRS and CDR2 YFSETQ. CDR3 sequence: CASREMNTEAFF. The CDR3 bases are TGCGCCTCCAGGGAGATGAACACTGAAGCTTTCTTT.

This clonotype has more than one count but fewer than ten. The gene calls are TRBV19 and TRBJ2-7; TRBD1 is a possible D gene (6 bases). V gave up 3 bases and J gave up 2 bases, with 11 bases separating them. Germline CDR1 reads LNHDA; CDR2 reads SQIVND (reference sequence). This CDR3 contains 14 residues. CDR3 sequence reads: CASSMQGQTYEQYF. The DNA for the CDR3 is TGTGCCAGTAGTATGCAGGGGCAAACCTACGAGCAGTACTTC.

This clonotype was recorded many times. The rearrangement uses TRBV7-2 and TRBJ2-7; 7 nucleotides align to TRBD2. V dropped 1 base and J dropped 5; count of bases not matched to a gene: 8. This CDR3 region has 15 residues. Per germline, CDR1 SGHTA and CDR2 FQGNSA. The CDR3 region has the DNA TGTGCCAGCAGCTTAGTTGGGGGGGGGGTCGACGAGCAGTACTTC. Amino acids: CASSLVGGGVDEQYF.

This clonotype was counted a single time. V usage is TRBV28 and J usage is TRBJ1-1; D not certain. Trimming left V 10 bases short and J 0 bases short, with 9 bases between. Germline V gene data show CDR1 as MDHEN and CDR2 as SYDVKM. The CDR3 is 12 residues long. The CDR3 region is CATLGLNTEAFF. The CDR3 DNA reads TGTGCCACTTTGGGCCTGAACACTGAAGCTTTCTTT.

This clonotype was recorded a few times. The chain is built from TRBV5-1 and TRBJ2-1; 10 nucleotides line up with TRBD1. Germline trimming cut 4 bases from V and 2 bases from J; bases unmatched to any gene: 12. The CDR3 spans 18 residues. The germline gives CDR1 SGHRS, CDR2 YFSETQ. This CDR3 reads CASSLLTGGGSAYNEQFF. CDR3 coding DNA: TGCGCCAGCAGCCTCCTGACAGGGGGCGGGTCCGCCTACAATGAGCAGTTCTTC.

This clonotype was seen ten or more times. The J gene is TRBJ1-1, the V gene TRBV7-8, with D tentatively TRBD1 (6 bases). With 0 bases removed from V and 0 bases from J, the gap between germline ends came to 17 bases. The CDR3 sequence is 18 residues long. Germline lookup yields CDR1 SGHVS and CDR2 FQNEAQ. This CDR3 reads CASSLARRGSTMNTEAFF. The CDR3 bases are TGTGCCAGCAGCTTAGCAAGAAGGGGGTCTACCATGAACACTGAAGCTTTCTTT.

This clonotype was seen a handful of times. The chain couples TRBV12-3 or TRBV12-4 to TRBJ2-7; D remains ambiguous. The CDR3 runs 12 residues. V lost 6 bases, J lost 1 base, and 7 bases lay in between. CDR3 in amino acids: CASRSFSYEQYF. DNA for the CDR3: TGTGCCAGCAGATCCTTTTCCTACGAGCAGTACTTC.

This clonotype was picked up a small number of times. The chain joins TRBV6-2 or TRBV6-3 to TRBJ1-1; D call uncertain. The CDR3 runs 13 residues. V was cut by 6 bases and J by 4 bases, with 12 bases left in between. Per germline, CDR1 MNHEY and CDR2 SVGEGT. CDR3 nucleotides: TGTGCCAGCAGCCACGGCGGTAGCACTGAAGCTTTCTTT. The encoded protein is CASSHGGSTEAFF.

The V call is TRBV7-2, the J call TRBJ1-2; D gene ambiguous. Between the trimmed V and J ends, which lost 1 base and 2 bases, there was a span of 8 bases. CDR1 is SGHTA and CDR2 is FQGNSA in the germline V gene. The CDR3 totals 14 residues. CDR3 residues: CASSLEYRNYGYTF. As DNA, the CDR3 is TGTGCCAGCAGCTTAGAGTACAGAAACTATGGCTACACCTTC.

This clonotype was counted many times. The V call is TRBV27, the J call TRBJ2-1; TRBD2 agrees at 13 bases. This CDR3 region has 17 residues. From germline, CDR1 is MNHEY and CDR2 SMNVEV (reference sequence). The ends lost 4 bases at V and 0 bases at J; junction bases unmatched: 3. The CDR3 DNA reads TGTGCCAGCAGTTCGAGACTAGCGGGGGGCTCCTACAATGAGCAGTTCTTC. This encodes CASSSRLAGGSYNEQFF.

Here the CDR3 reads CASSFLQGATGELFF. In nucleotides, the CDR3 is TGCGCCAGCAGCTTCCTTCAGGGGGCCACCGGGGAGCTGTTTTTT. This chain uses TRBV5-1 with TRBJ2-2, with TRBD1 matching 8 bases. V shed 2 bases, J shed 4 bases, and the junction held 4 bases outside the gene matches. The CDR3 has 15 residues. Germline loops: CDR1 SGHRS, CDR2 YFSETQ.

There are many counts of this clonotype. This sequence joins TRBV19 and TRBJ1-1, with D perhaps matching TRBD1 (6 bases). The CDR3 is 17 residues long. Per the germline V gene, CDR1 is LNHDA and CDR2 is SQIVND (reference sequence). The V gene lost 3 bases and the J gene lost 3 bases, with 20 bases spanning the gap. CDR3 region: CASSMRQGRRVHTEAFF. DNA for the CDR3: TGTGCCAGTAGTATGAGGCAGGGGCGACGGGTCCACACTGAAGCTTTCTTT.

This clonotype was counted only a few times. The chain uses TRBV12-5 and TRBJ2-1; D is possibly TRBD1 (5 bases). With 0 bases removed from V and 4 bases from J, the gap between germline ends came to 10 bases. The length of the CDR3 is 15 residues. The germline CDR1 and CDR2 sequences are LGHNT and FRNRAP. CDR3 sequence (DNA): TGTGCTAGTGGTTTGGTTAGGGGTGGTTACAATGAGCAGTTCTTC. It encodes CASGLVRGGYNEQFF.

This chain links TRBV20-1 with TRBJ1-4; perhaps TRBD1 as D (5 bases). The V and J ends lost 6 bases and 0 bases respectively, with 11 bases between them. Per the germline V gene, CDR1 is DFQATT and CDR2 is SNEGSKA (reference sequence). The CDR3 is 14 amino acids. CDR3 sequence (DNA): TGCAGTGCGCAATCAGGGCCAACTAATGAAAAACTGTTTTTT. This codes for CSAQSGPTNEKLFF.

V gene TRBV12-3 or TRBV12-4 combines with J gene TRBJ2-2, with no clear D. This CDR3 contains 12 residues. V lost 4 bases and J lost 7, with 7 bases in between. The CDR3 is CASSWGFGELFF. The CDR3 nucleotides are TGTGCCAGCAGTTGGGGTTTCGGGGAGCTGTTTTTT.

This clonotype was picked up many times. CDR3: CASSLGGYRANPDTQYF. The CDR3 coding sequence is TGTGCCAGCAGCTTAGGTGGCTACAGGGCCAACCCAGATACGCAGTATTTT. V gene TRBV7-8 combines with J gene TRBJ2-3, with D maybe TRBD1 (6 bases). V lost 1 base and J 4 bases, leaving 18 bases between the germline ends. CDR1 is SGHVS and CDR2 is FQNEAQ in the germline V gene. This CDR3 has 17 residues. The entire variable domain, with the rest obtained from reference TRBV7-8 and TRBJ2-3, is as follows: GAGVSQSPRYKVAKRGQDVALRCDPISGHVSLFWYQQALGQGPEFLTYFQNEAQLDKSGLPSDRFFAERPEGSVSTLKIQRTQQEDSAVYLCASSLGGYRANPDTQYFGPGTRLTVL.

This clonotype came up many times. The V gene is TRBV7-6, the J gene TRBJ2-7; D unresolved. Germline CDR1 is SGHVS and CDR2 is FNYEAQ. The CDR3 totals 18 residues. V dropped 0 bases and J dropped 2 bases, with 20 bases sitting between them. CDR3 sequence reads: CASSLATSDPLYPYEQYF. For the CDR3, the DNA is TGTGCCAGCAGCTTAGCTACTTCGGACCCGCTCTACCCCTACGAGCAGTACTTC.

The table lists this clonotype with many counts. The chain employs TRBV6-1 and TRBJ1-5; D remains ambiguous. The CDR3 loop spans 10 amino acids. Germline CDR1 reads MNHNS; CDR2 reads SASEGT. The V gene lost 11 bases and the J gene lost 2 bases, with 4 bases spanning the gap. The CDR3 nucleotides read TGTGCCGGAGGCAATCAGCCCCAGCATTTT. The encoded protein is CAGGNQPQHF.

This clonotype was found many times. The chain couples TRBV27 to TRBJ2-1; tentative D call: TRBD2 (6 bases). The CDR3 loop spans 13 amino acids. V was trimmed by 3 bases and J by 7 bases, leaving 10 bases between them. Germline V gives CDR1 MNHEY, CDR2 SMNVEV (reference sequence). In DNA, the CDR3 is TGTGCCAGCAGTTTCAGCGGGCAGAATGAGCAGTTCTTC. Amino acid sequence: CASSFSGQNEQFF.

CDR3 sequence (DNA): TGTGCCAGTCCCCCTCGGACAGGGGAGGGCACTGAAGCTTTCTTT. Residues: CASPPRTGEGTEAFF. V and J are TRBV19 and TRBJ1-1, with 9 nucleotides matching TRBD1. This CDR3 is built from 15 residues. Per the germline V gene, CDR1 is LNHDA and CDR2 is SQIVND (reference sequence). J was trimmed by 4 bases and V by 8 bases; bases with no gene match: 11.